The clone carrying this TCR beta chain was seen a handful of times. Its specificity is not known. The germline V gene has CDR1 SQVTM and CDR2 ANQGSEA. V lost 7 bases to trimming and J lost 0 bases; unmatched junction nucleotides: 0. The CDR3 extends over 11 amino acids. As for time point: persistent/refractory GD, antithyroid drugs over 5 years with positive TRAb. Generation of the TCR library employed RNA extracted from PBMCs. With EDTA tubes as the receptacles, 7.5 to 9.5 milliliters of peripheral blood were drawn. The data originate from a study of regulatory T cells in long-lasting Graves disease. Study observations and caveats: Persistent disease samples used TRBV28, TRBJ1-2 and TRBJ2-5 preferentially. TCR diversity was lower in persistent than newly diagnosed Graves' disease. Among persistent patients, a larger number of public clonotypes were shared (about 2,700) than among newly diagnosed patients (about 970).

TCR beta libraries were built with iRepertoire HTBI primers and Arm-PCR of CDR3 regions. From the multiplex PCR reads, TCRdb called clonotypes with MiXCR, one entry per CDR3 protein. Altogether 400,000 to 600,000 distinct CDR3 sequences are present, about a fifth being singletons, with the ten largest covering 7% to 9%. V usage is TRBV29-1 and J usage is TRBJ2-7, with TRBD2 matching over 7 bases. The material was peripheral blood mononuclear cells (PBMCs), obtained when the disease was refractory, from a patient treated with antithyroid drugs. The TCR was taken from a female donor with Graves disease. CDR3 nucleotides: TGCAGCGGCGGGGGCTCCTACGAGCAGTACTTC. This sequence encodes CSGGGSYEQYF.